This record covers a single TCR beta chain. The method was immunoSEQ multiplex PCR; TCRdb's version includes in-frame clones alone and lacks a portion of them. The top ten hold over 4.5% of the sample, which has roughly 140,000 clones, approximately 91% seen once. Per germline, CDR1 LGHDT and CDR2 YNNKEL (reference sequence). This CDR3 comprises 14 residues. V shed 3 bases, J shed 4 bases, and the junction held 3 bases outside the gene matches. The source of the sample is a study of control samples from healthy donors and cancer patients. The chain links TRBV3-1 (or the pseudogene TRBV3-2) to TRBJ1-3; the match to TRBD1 covers 7 bases. The sequence was collected from a man aged 30 to 39 in good health. Sequenced sample: blood. As DNA, the CDR3 is TGTGCCAGCAGCCAGACAGGGCCCGGAAACACCATATATTTT. It translates to CASSQTGPGNTIYF.